One and the same sample provided the 28 T cell receptor beta chains below, sequenced in a study of blood T cell repertoires in COVID-19. The protocol was immunoSEQ multiplex PCR, while the TCRdb copy is restricted to in-frame clones and leaves out a portion. The top ten clones hold about 2.5% of a sample with over 250,000 clones, around 90% of them seen once. Input material: peripheral blood. All receptors come from a person under 35 with COVID-19, enrolled during active disease.

The rearrangement uses TRBV7-9 and TRBJ1-1; 8 bases map to TRBD1. CDR3 length: 13 residues. V was pared by 4 bases and J by 6 bases, with 4 bases of the junction left unmatched. CDR1 SEHNR and CDR2 FQNEAQ come from the germline V gene (reference sequence). CDR3 sequence reads: CASSWDRSSEAFF. The CDR3 region has the DNA TGTGCCAGCAGCTGGGACAGGTCCTCTGAAGCTTTCTTT.

The CDR3 bases are TGTGCCATCAGTGAGGGTAAGAGCGGGGGCACAGATACGCAGTATTTT. Translation gives CAISEGKSGGTDTQYF. The V call is TRBV10-3, the J call TRBJ2-3, with 7 bases fitting TRBD2. There are 16 residues in the CDR3. Per germline, CDR1 ENHRY and CDR2 SYGVKD. V shed 2 bases, J shed 1 base, and the junction held 6 bases outside the gene matches.

The chain combines TRBV6-2 or TRBV6-3 with TRBJ2-1; 10 bases line up with TRBD2. V was clipped by 2 bases and J by 4 bases; unmatched bases: 5. The CDR3 extends over 16 amino acids. Germline-derived CDR1 and CDR2 are MNHEY and SVGEGT. This CDR3 is CASSYGGLAYYNEQFF. The CDR3 DNA reads as TGTGCCAGCAGTTACGGGGGACTAGCGTATTACAATGAGCAGTTCTTC.

The chain joins TRBV6-1 to TRBJ2-7, with D possibly matching TRBD1 (5 bases). Trimming removed 4 bases at V and 1 base at J, with 17 bases between. The length of the CDR3 is 16 residues. Germline V CDR1 and CDR2: MNHNS, SASEGT. CDR3 bases: TGTGCCAGCAGTGCTGACAGCTCTAGGGTATCCTACGAGCAGTACTTC. As protein: CASSADSSRVSYEQYF.

Details on this clone: The junction shows a germline mismatch at one end, possibly a read error. The chain uses TRBV5-1 and TRBJ2-1; 7 bases are a match to TRBD2. The CDR3 consists of 17 residues. Germline lookup yields CDR1 SGHRS and CDR2 YFSETQ. The CDR3 here is CVSSLWSGAGSYNEQFF. The CDR3 DNA reads TGCGTCAGCAGCTTATGGAGCGGGGCCGGCTCCTACAATGAGCAGTTCTTC.

The gene calls are TRBV7-8 and TRBJ2-7; 8 bases map to TRBD1. The J segment lost 6 bases and the V segment lost 5 bases, leaving 15 bases of the junction unmatched. The CDR3 is made up of 16 amino acids. Germline V lookup: CDR1 SGHVS, CDR2 FQNEAQ. The chain's CDR3 is CASSDRVGQGVSEQYF. The CDR3 region has the DNA TGTGCCAGCAGCGACAGGGTTGGACAGGGAGTCAGCGAGCAGTACTTC.

The chain has TRBV28 and TRBJ1-4, with TRBD1 as a possible D gene (6 bases). Deletions cut 4 bases from V and 13 bases from J, with 22 bases between. Germline V gives CDR1 MDHEN, CDR2 SYDVKM. There are 15 residues in the CDR3. CDR3: CASSSSSGAKGGLFF. CDR3 DNA sequence: TGTGCCAGCAGTTCCAGTTCCGGGGCGAAAGGGGGACTGTTTTTT.

The chain uses TRBV27 and TRBJ2-7, with D possibly being TRBD1 (6 bases). The CDR3 has 14 amino acids. Trimming took 7 bases from V and 7 from J, leaving 20 bases between them. Germline CDR1 reads MNHEY; CDR2 reads SMNVEV (reference sequence). The CDR3 here is CASTHSPGAEEQYF. The CDR3 nucleotides read TGTGCCAGCACTCACTCCCCAGGGGCCGAAGAGCAGTACTTC.

The CDR3 bases are TGTGCCAGCAGTTTAGTCCAGGCCCCTACCCTCCACTTT. Residues: CASSLVQAPTLHF. The rearrangement uses TRBV28 and TRBJ1-6, with D unclear. CDR3 size: 13 residues. Per the germline V gene, CDR1 is MDHEN and CDR2 is SYDVKM. V gave up 2 bases and J gave up 14 bases, with 13 bases separating them.

The rearrangement joins TRBV15 to TRBJ2-7; TRBD1 agrees at 10 bases. The V and J ends lost 0 bases and 6 bases, in that order; junction bases with no gene match: 5. Per the germline V gene, CDR1 is LNHNV and CDR2 is YYDKDF (reference sequence). CDR3 length: 15 amino acids. The CDR3 DNA reads TGTGCCACCAGCAGAGATAGGGGACAGGGGCTCGAGCAGTACTTC. Encoded protein: CATSRDRGQGLEQYF.

The chain employs TRBV7-9 and TRBJ2-1; 8 nucleotides match TRBD1. V shed 4 bases and J 8 bases; nucleotides not matched to a gene: 13. CDR1 SEHNR and CDR2 FQNEAQ come from the germline V gene (reference sequence). This CDR3 contains 16 residues. The CDR3 region has the DNA TGTGCCAGCAGCTCGCCCCCAGGGGGCGGAATGGATGAGCAGTTCTTC. Encoded protein: CASSSPPGGGMDEQFF.

This chain connects TRBV19 to TRBJ2-1, with 8 bases that match TRBD2. With V trimmed by 5 bases and J by 2 bases, 5 bases remained unmatched. Germline-derived CDR1 and CDR2 are LNHDA and SQIVND (reference sequence). The CDR3 length is 15 residues. This CDR3 is CASSVKRGPYNEQFF. The DNA for the CDR3 is TGTGCCAGTAGTGTAAAGCGGGGGCCCTACAATGAGCAGTTCTTC.

This chain links TRBV7-6 with TRBJ2-7; 7 positions match TRBD1. The CDR3 runs to 14 residues. V gave up 1 base and J gave up 2 bases; unmatched junction bases: 2. Germline assignment: CDR1 SGHVS and CDR2 FNYEAQ. The CDR3 region has the DNA TGTGCCAGCAGCTTAGATCAGGGGGCCTACGAGCAGTACTTC. It yields the protein CASSLDQGAYEQYF.

The V gene is TRBV6-4, the J gene TRBJ2-2, with D perhaps TRBD2 (6 bases). This CDR3 comprises 18 residues. V lost 2 bases, J lost 4 bases, and 20 bases lay in between. The V gene's germline CDR1 is MRHNA and CDR2 SNTAGT. In DNA form, the CDR3 reads TGTGCCAGCAGTGACCACCAGCGGGCCTGGCGGAGCACCGGGGAGCTGTTTTTT. This sequence encodes CASSDHQRAWRSTGELFF.

This rearrangement joins TRBV12-3 or TRBV12-4 to TRBJ2-1; D is unresolved. The CDR3 is made up of 11 amino acids. V lost 5 bases, J lost 11 bases, and 10 bases lay in between. The CDR3, as DNA: TGTGCCAGCAGTCCCCGAGCCAAGCAGTTCTTC. Amino acids: CASSPRAKQFF.

The rearrangement links TRBV6-1 to TRBJ2-1, with TRBD2 identical over 13 bases. This CDR3 contains 17 residues. With V trimmed by 0 bases and J by 7 bases, 6 bases remained unmatched. The V gene's germline CDR1 is MNHNS and CDR2 SASEGT. CDR3 sequence: CASSEASTGLAGNEQFF. The DNA of the CDR3 is TGTGCCAGCAGTGAAGCGTCAACGGGACTAGCGGGAAATGAGCAGTTCTTC.

The chain is built from TRBV6-2 or TRBV6-3 and TRBJ1-5, with no clear D. The germline V and J ends were trimmed by 4 bases and 3 bases, with 16 bases remaining between them. CDR1 and CDR2 (germline): MNHEY, SVGEGT. This CDR3 comprises 16 residues. The DNA of the CDR3 is TGTGCCAGCAGTTTGTCCCCTTGGAGGGACAATCAGCCCCAGCATTTT. It specifies CASSLSPWRDNQPQHF.

The genes are TRBV20-1 and TRBJ1-5, with D hard to call. The CDR3 totals 14 residues. Germline V CDR1 and CDR2: DFQATT, SNEGSKA (reference sequence). The V and J ends lost 5 bases and 0 bases respectively, with 11 bases between them. The DNA of the CDR3 is TGCAGTGCTCGTGATCCCCTTAGCAATCAGCCCCAGCATTTT. The encoded protein is CSARDPLSNQPQHF.

This clone was seen only a few times. V gene TRBV5-5 combines with J gene TRBJ2-1, with 9 bases matching TRBD2. CDR1 is SGHKS, CDR2 YYEKEE, per germline (reference sequence). J was trimmed by 5 bases and V by 1 base; bases with no gene match: 4. The CDR3 runs to 15 residues. CDR3 residues: CASSLRLAANNEQFF. The CDR3 DNA reads as TGTGCCAGCAGCTTGAGACTAGCGGCGAACAATGAGCAGTTCTTC.

This clone appeared a single time. The chain employs TRBV7-9 and TRBJ1-4; D perhaps matches TRBD1 (5 bases). The CDR3 has 14 amino acids. Trimming took 3 bases from V and 5 from J, leaving 10 bases between them. The germline CDR1 and CDR2 sequences are SEHNR and FQNEAQ (reference sequence). The CDR3 DNA is TGTGCCAGCAGCTTCGGGGGGGAGAATGAAAAACTGTTTTTT. It is translated as CASSFGGENEKLFF.

The rearrangement joins TRBV27 to TRBJ2-7, with TRBD2 matching over 9 bases. The CDR3 has 16 residues. Germline values: CDR1 MNHEY, CDR2 SMNVEV (reference sequence). V trimming: 1 base; J trimming: 5 bases; junction bases outside the gene matches: 9. In DNA, the CDR3 is TGTGCCAGCAGTTTATTTGCGGGACTAGCCTTAGACGAGCAGTACTTC. This encodes CASSLFAGLALDEQYF.

This clone has only one observation. The chain employs TRBV7-9 and TRBJ1-2; no clear D. The CDR3 has 14 amino acids. Trimming shortened V by 1 base and J by 2 bases, and 8 bases separated the two germline ends. Germline CDR1 reads SEHNR; CDR2 reads FQNEAQ (reference sequence). The CDR3: CASSLDVRNYGYTF. In DNA, the CDR3 is TGTGCCAGCAGCTTAGACGTTCGGAACTATGGCTACACCTTC. Supplemented by reference TRBV7-9 and TRBJ1-2, the full variable domain reads DTGVSQNPRHKITKRGQNVTFRCDPISEHNRLYWYRQTLGQGPEFLTYFQNEAQLEKSRLLSDRFSAERPKGSFSTLEIQRTEQGDSAMYLCASSLDVRNYGYTFGSGTRLTVV.

This sequence joins TRBV30 and TRBJ2-1; D might be TRBD1 (8 bases). This CDR3 is built from 13 residues. V was shortened by 2 bases and J by 8 bases, with 13 bases between the two germline ends. Germline values: CDR1 GTSNPN, CDR2 SVGIG (reference sequence). CDR3 region: CAWSHRGGHEQFF. The CDR3, as DNA: TGTGCCTGGAGTCACAGGGGGGGCCATGAGCAGTTCTTC. The variable domain in full, completed from reference TRBV30 and TRBJ2-1, reads SQTIHQWPATLVQPVGSPLSLECTVEGTSNPNLYWYRQAAGRGLQLLFYSVGIGQISSEVPQNLSASRPQDRQFILSSKKLLLSDSGFYLCAWSHRGGHEQFFGPGTRLTVL.

This chain joins TRBV4-1 and TRBJ1-1, with no clear D. The CDR3 length is 11 residues. CDR1 MGHRA and CDR2 YSYEKL come from the germline V gene. Trimming stripped 6 bases from V and 4 bases from J, with 6 bases between. CDR3 amino acids: CASRFSTEAFF. The CDR3, as DNA: TGCGCCAGCAGGTTCTCCACTGAAGCTTTCTTT.

The genes are TRBV6-1 and TRBJ1-2; 10 nucleotides agree with TRBD1. The CDR3 is 18 residues long. CDR1 MNHNS and CDR2 SASEGT come from the germline V gene. The V gene end was trimmed by 3 bases and the J gene end by 3 bases; junction bases not matched to a gene: 13. In nucleotides, the CDR3 is TGTGCCAGCAGTGAGCACCGTGACAGGGGGCTTTCATACTATGGCTACACCTTC. Translation: CASSEHRDRGLSYYGYTF.

This chain links TRBV2 with TRBJ2-7; 10 nucleotides match TRBD2. The CDR3 is made up of 15 amino acids. In germline, CDR1 is SNHLY, CDR2 FYNNEI. V dropped 7 bases and J dropped 6; count of bases not matched to a gene: 12. This CDR3 reads CASNPRTSGASEQYF. Here the CDR3 DNA reads TGTGCCAGCAACCCTCGGACTAGCGGAGCATCCGAGCAGTACTTC.

CDR3 residues: CASSLNRGYGYTF. The CDR3 DNA reads as TGTGCCAGCAGCCTCAACAGGGGATATGGCTACACCTTC. This chain joins TRBV7-2 and TRBJ1-2, with 7 bases matching TRBD1. The CDR3 is 13 residues long. V was pared by 5 bases and J by 5 bases, with 5 bases of the junction left unmatched. CDR1 SGHTA and CDR2 FQGNSA come from the germline V gene.

J is TRBJ1-4 and V is TRBV6-5; unclear D gene. This CDR3 is 15 amino acids long. V gave up 3 bases and J gave up 0 bases, with 8 bases separating them. CDR1 is MNHEY and CDR2 is SVGAGI in the germline V gene. CDR3 region: CASSYEQSTNEKLFF. CDR3 DNA: TGTGCCAGCAGTTATGAACAGTCAACTAATGAAAAACTGTTTTTT.